The rows below give T cell receptor beta chains drawn from one sample of a study of T cells in Graves' hyperthyroidism and ophthalmopathy. TCRdb independently ran MiXCR on the multiplex PCR reads; one entry per CDR3 protein. The table includes roughly 400,000 distinct CDR3 sequences, over 12% detected once. Sequencing input: blood. The receptors come from a man aged 50 to 59 with Graves' ophthalmopathy. The CDR3 runs from the conserved cysteine through the conserved F or W. A D gene is named only where the DNA matches it firmly. Part of the rows lack a size; the others show once, few, many or a class for expanded clones.

length	V	J	D	size	CDR3	DNA
16	TRBV9	TRBJ2-1	.	few	CASSVAFRGSYNEQFF	TGTGCCAGCAGCGTAGCTTTCCGGGGCTCCTACAATGAGCAGTTCTTC
15	TRBV20-1	TRBJ1-5	.	many	CSARVHALEGQPQHF	TGCAGTGCTAGAGTCCACGCCCTAGAGGGTCAGCCCCAGCATTTT
15	TRBV20-1	TRBJ2-3	.	many	CSARISVRSTDTQYF	TGCAGTGCTAGGATCAGCGTCCGTAGCACAGATACGCAGTATTTT
15	TRBV5-1	TRBJ2-1	TRBD2	few	CATTVAGVNYNEQFF	TGCGCCACCACTGTAGCGGGAGTAAACTACAATGAGCAGTTCTTC
13	TRBV5-1	TRBJ1-1	.	few	CASSGPSNTEAFF	TGCGCCAGCAGCGGGCCGTCGAACACTGAAGCTTTCTTT
16	TRBV24-1	TRBJ2-3	TRBD2	many	CATSDGLAGVLDTQYF	TGTGCCACCAGTGACGGGCTAGCGGGAGTTTTAGATACGCAGTATTTT
15	TRBV14	TRBJ2-7	.	many	CASSQDPGFSYEQYF	TGTGCCAGCAGCCAAGATCCTGGTTTTAGCTACGAGCAGTACTTC
14	TRBV20-1	TRBJ1-1	TRBD1	.	CSAPSTGRNTEAFF	TGCAGTGCTCCCTCGACAGGGAGGAACACTGAAGCTTTCTTT
19	TRBV20-1	TRBJ1-5	TRBD1	few	CSAVPRDRGQGRGNQPQHF	TGCAGTGCCGTGCCCAGGGACAGGGGGCAAGGAAGAGGCAATCAGCCCCAGCATTTT
12	TRBV30	TRBJ2-5	TRBD2	many	CAWNLAEETQYF	TGTGCCTGGAACCTAGCGGAAGAGACCCAGTACTTC
19	TRBV5-1	TRBJ2-2	TRBD2	many	CASSAEVLAGPLNTGELFF	TGCGCCAGCAGCGCGGAAGTCCTAGCGGGACCCCTGAACACCGGGGAGCTGTTTTTT
15	TRBV5-1	TRBJ2-5	TRBD2	few	CASSYTGLATETQYF	TGCGCCAGCAGCTACACGGGACTAGCGACAGAGACCCAGTACTTC
14	TRBV2	TRBJ2-4	TRBD1	.	CASSEWQGVNIQYF	TGTGCCAGCAGTGAATGGCAGGGGGTAAACATTCAGTACTTC
13	TRBV29-1	TRBJ1-5	.	few	CSVSFGSDQPQHF	TGCAGCGTTTCTTTTGGTTCGGATCAGCCCCAGCATTTT
15	TRBV28	TRBJ1-3	TRBD1	few	CASNPARDRGNTIYF	TGTGCCAGCAACCCAGCCCGGGACAGGGGGAACACCATATATTTT
13	TRBV25-1	TRBJ2-1	.	few	CASKGRGMNEQFF	TGTGCCAGCAAGGGACGGGGGATGAATGAGCAGTTCTTC
13	TRBV6-1	TRBJ2-2	.	many	CASSYASSGELFF	TGTGCCAGCAGTTACGCTAGCTCCGGGGAGCTGTTTTTT
14	TRBV10-3	TRBJ2-1	TRBD2	.	CAIAGSGRANEQFF	TGTGCCATCGCTGGTAGCGGGAGGGCTAATGAGCAGTTCTTC
15	TRBV28	TRBJ1-5	.	many	CASSPRFFSGQPQHF	TGTGCCAGCAGCCCCAGGTTTTTTTCTGGTCAGCCCCAGCATTTT
15	TRBV24-1	TRBJ1-2	TRBD1	many	CATSENQGANYGYTF	TGTGCCACCAGCGAGAATCAGGGGGCCAACTATGGCTACACCTTC
18	TRBV7-8	TRBJ2-3	TRBD2	many	CASSRRPTSRGRSDTQYF	TGTGCCAGCAGCCGCAGGCCAACCTCTCGCGGGAGGTCGGATACGCAGTATTTT
14	TRBV19	TRBJ1-1	.	many	CASSIGQGSTEAFF	TGTGCCAGTAGTATAGGCCAGGGGAGCACTGAAGCTTTCTTT
13	TRBV11-2	TRBJ2-7	.	once	CASSLAPTTEQYF	TGTGCCAGCAGCTTGGCCCCCACCACCGAGCAGTACTTC
18	TRBV20-1	TRBJ2-2	TRBD2	few	CSVRRLAGGIANTGELFF	TGCAGTGTCCGGAGACTAGCGGGAGGAATCGCGAACACCGGGGAGCTGTTTTTT